The 11 T cell receptor beta chains given below trace back to one sample, sequenced in a study of blood T cells in healthy people across ages (dated by TCRdb to between 2015 and 2017). The library relied on 5' RACE. The instrument given in TCRdb is Illumina HiSeq 2500. A second PCR of roughly 6 to 11 cycles was run with a J-beta primer mix and a sample-barcoded 5' primer. TCRdb reworked the public reads: Q25 trimming with fastp, MiXCR clone assembly, productive beta chains retained. Rows with a matching CDR3 protein are joined into one entry that keeps the most common DNA and genes. The sample contains fewer than 800,000 distinct CDR3 sequences, under 25% of them found a single time. The ten biggest clones cover about 3.6% of the sample. The source material was blood. The receptors stem from a man between 65 and 85 years old in good health.

This clonotype was found a few times. The gene calls are TRBV28 and TRBJ1-2; no definite D call. Germline-derived CDR1 and CDR2 are MDHEN and SYDVKM. With 2 bases removed from V and 12 bases from J, the gap between germline ends came to 13 bases. This CDR3 has 12 amino acids. The CDR3: CASSLELPANTF. In nucleotides, the CDR3 is TGTGCCAGCAGTTTAGAGCTCCCCGCTAACACCTTC.

The chain links TRBV7-9 to TRBJ2-2; possibly TRBD1 for D (5 bases). The CDR3 runs 12 residues. V lost 4 bases and J 11 bases, leaving 11 bases between the germline ends. Germline CDR1 SEHNR, CDR2 FQNEAQ (reference sequence). The CDR3 is CASSSNRLELFF. The CDR3 DNA follows: TGTGCCAGCAGCTCAAACAGGCTTGAGCTGTTTTTT.

The chain recombines TRBV14 with TRBJ2-5; 11 bases fit TRBD2. The J call may be in error: the DNA end matches TRBJ2-1 better. This CDR3 comprises 17 residues. The germline V gene has CDR1 SGHDN and CDR2 FVKESK. CDR3 sequence reads: CASSPVSGRARGDEQFF. Here the CDR3 DNA reads TGTGCCAGCAGCCCCGTTAGCGGGAGGGCCAGAGGCGATGAGCAGTTCTTC.

The chain has TRBV15 and TRBJ2-1; D is uncertain. Trimming took off 0 bases at V and 1 base at J, with 10 bases between the two ends. The germline gives CDR1 LNHNV, CDR2 YYDKDF (reference sequence). The CDR3 length is 16 residues. The CDR3 nucleotides read TGTGCCACCAGCAGAGATAAGTCAAGTTCCTACAATGAGCAGTTCTTC. This gives the protein CATSRDKSSSYNEQFF.

This sequence joins TRBV7-2 and TRBJ2-5; tentative D call: TRBD2 (6 bases). The CDR3 has 15 amino acids. V lost 5 bases, J lost 2 bases, and 15 bases lay in between. CDR1 and CDR2 (germline): SGHTA, FQGNSA. The CDR3 bases are TGTGCCAGCAGCCTTCGGGGGATCGGTCAAGAGACCCAGTACTTC. Translating gives CASSLRGIGQETQYF.

The V gene is TRBV11-2, the J gene TRBJ1-2; D gene uncertain. In germline, CDR1 is SGHAT, CDR2 FQNNGV. The V gene lost 1 base and the J gene lost 8 bases, with 11 bases spanning the gap. This CDR3 comprises 13 residues. The DNA of the CDR3 is TGTGCCAGCAGCTTAGGGGAGGCAACAGGCTACACCTTC. It codes for CASSLGEATGYTF.

The chain carries TRBV5-1 and TRBJ2-1; D may be TRBD2 (6 bases). The CDR3 spans 18 residues. V gave up 0 bases and J gave up 4 bases, with 20 bases separating them. Looked up from germline, CDR1 is SGHRS and CDR2 is YFSETQ. In DNA, the CDR3 is TGCGCCAGCAGCTTGGACCCAGCGGGCCCAAGCGGGTACAATGAGCAGTTCTTC. Protein sequence: CASSLDPAGPSGYNEQFF.

This sequence joins TRBV6-2 or TRBV6-3 and TRBJ2-5; D not resolved. Matching the DNA end better, TRBJ2-7 makes the J call doubtful. The CDR3 length is 12 residues. Germline V CDR1 and CDR2: MNHEY, SVGEGT. The CDR3 nucleotides read TGTGCCAGCAGTACGGCCGGCTACGAGCAGTACTTC. Amino acid sequence: CASSTAGYEQYF.

In its sample, this clonotype was seen many times. The V gene is TRBV9, the J gene TRBJ2-5; D gene ambiguous. The J call may be incorrect, as the DNA end agrees better with TRBJ2-1. Germline-derived CDR1 and CDR2 are SGDLS and YYNGEE. This CDR3 spans 11 amino acids. The CDR3 spells CASSANNEQFF. The DNA of the CDR3 is TGTGCCAGCTCGGCTAATAATGAGCAGTTCTTC.

The chain links TRBV28 to TRBJ2-1, with D uncertain. Germline values: CDR1 MDHEN, CDR2 SYDVKM. The V end was cut by 5 bases, the J end by 5 bases, with 19 bases between. This CDR3 has 16 amino acids. The DNA for the CDR3 is TGTGCCAGCAGTCAGACCGTGACTTCATTTGACAATGAGCAGTTCTTC. It yields the protein CASSQTVTSFDNEQFF.

The table lists this clonotype with a few counts. This sequence joins TRBV25-1 and TRBJ2-1, with D perhaps TRBD2 (5 bases). Trimming left V 3 bases short and J 2 bases short, with 11 bases between. Looked up from germline, CDR1 is MGHDK and CDR2 is SYGVNS. This CDR3 has 15 residues. CDR3 sequence reads: CASSDRDYPYNEQFF. DNA for the CDR3: TGTGCCAGCAGTGATCGTGACTACCCCTACAATGAGCAGTTCTTC.